Shown below are 14 T cell receptor beta chains from a single sample sequenced in a study of response to subunit inactivated influenza vaccine. TCRdb independently ran MiXCR on the RT-PCR reads; one entry per CDR3 protein. Altogether about 570,000 distinct CDR3 sequences are present, over 9% being singletons, with the ten largest covering around 10%. These data were also filed under a second study, of T cells expressing NK-cell markers. According to that study: In generating TCR beta cDNA, 5'RACE template switching with UMIs was used.

This material consisted of PBMCs from blood, taken on the day of vaccination. The receptor set was obtained from a man between 50 and 59 years old who received an inactivated influenza vaccine.

This clonotype has just a few counts. This chain links TRBV7-2 with TRBJ1-5; no reliable D call. The ends were cut back, 4 bases at V and 9 bases at J, with 10 bases in the middle. The germline CDR1 and CDR2 sequences are SGHTA and FQGNSA. The CDR3 contains 12 residues. CDR3 amino acids: CASSSQGRPQHF. CDR3 DNA: TGTGCCAGCAGCTCACAAGGCCGGCCCCAGCATTTT.

This chain connects TRBV7-2 to TRBJ2-7, with 13 bases matching TRBD2. The germline CDR1 and CDR2 sequences are SGHTA and FQGNSA. This CDR3 has 14 residues. V trimming: 4 bases; J trimming: 6 bases; junction bases outside the gene matches: 3. CDR3 coding DNA: TGTGCCAGCAGCTCGACTAGCGGGGGGTTCGAGCAGTACTTC. Protein sequence: CASSSTSGGFEQYF.

This clonotype was observed a few times. V usage is TRBV6-1 and J usage is TRBJ2-7; D may be TRBD1 (6 bases). Germline V gene lookup returns CDR1 MNHNS and CDR2 SASEGT. The ends were cut back, 8 bases at V and 2 bases at J, with 13 bases in the middle. The CDR3 extends over 13 amino acids. CDR3 region: CASRHRAPYEQYF. The CDR3 bases are TGTGCCAGCCGGCACAGGGCACCCTACGAGCAGTACTTC.

This clonotype turned up a few times. This sequence joins TRBV30 and TRBJ2-4; no clear D gene. The CDR3 extends over 13 amino acids. In germline, CDR1 is GTSNPN, CDR2 SVGIG (reference sequence). The V gene lost 2 bases and the J gene lost 8 bases, with 13 bases spanning the gap. The CDR3, as DNA: TGTGCCTGGAGTCGGATTCATGGGGACATTCAGTACTTC. Its translation: CAWSRIHGDIQYF.

Only a few counts were recorded for this clonotype. The V call is TRBV7-2, the J call TRBJ2-4; TRBD1 agrees at 10 bases. Germline values: CDR1 SGHTA, CDR2 FQGNSA. The V and J ends lost 3 bases and 9 bases, in that order; junction bases with no gene match: 8. This CDR3 comprises 15 residues. The DNA of the CDR3 is TGTGCCAGCAGCTTGACAGGGGGCCTCCGGAGCATTCAGTACTTC. Protein product: CASSLTGGLRSIQYF.

The V gene is TRBV27, the J gene TRBJ2-7; 12 bases align to TRBD1. This CDR3 comprises 15 residues. V lost 6 bases and J lost 7; bases outside the gene matches: 10. Germline CDR1 and CDR2: MNHEY and SMNVEV (reference sequence). The CDR3 nucleotides read TGTGCCAGCAGCTCTCTGGGACAGGGGGCTGGGGAGCAGTACTTC. Its translation is CASSSLGQGAGEQYF.

The rearrangement joins TRBV20-1 to TRBJ1-1; D is uncertain. The CDR3 covers 14 residues. Trimming left V 0 bases short and J 1 base short, with 9 bases between. Germline loops: CDR1 DFQATT, CDR2 SNEGSKA (reference sequence). Here the CDR3 reads CSARDPRRNTEAFF. The CDR3 nucleotides are TGCAGTGCTAGAGATCCACGGCGGAACACTGAAGCTTTCTTT.

The V and J genes are TRBV21-1 and TRBJ2-3; the listed D gene, TRBD2, was not tested against the DNA. TRBV21-1 is listed as a pseudogene. This CDR3 region has 16 residues. The CDR3: CASSPQREGVGDTQYF. In DNA, the CDR3 is TGTGCCAGCAGCCCCCAGCGGGAGGGCGTTGGAGATACGCAGTATTTT.

V usage is TRBV7-9 and J usage is TRBJ2-3; possible D gene TRBD2, 5 bases. The CDR3 sequence is 14 residues long. Trimming took 3 bases from V and 4 from J, leaving 11 bases between them. CDR1 and CDR2 from the germline V gene are SEHNR and FQNEAQ (reference sequence). The CDR3 DNA follows: TGTGCCAGCAGCTTGAGTCTCGGGGCAGATACGCAGTATTTT. Translated: CASSLSLGADTQYF.

This clonotype appeared many times. The CDR3, as DNA: TGTGCCAGCAGTACCCGGGGGGGCAGGGAGACCCAGTACTTC. Translated, it gives CASSTRGGRETQYF. The chain combines TRBV12-3 or TRBV12-4 with TRBJ2-5; 8 bases are shared with TRBD2. V gave up 5 bases and J gave up 5 bases; unmatched junction bases: 7. There are 14 residues in the CDR3.

Ten or more counts support this clonotype. The chain joins TRBV3-1 to TRBJ2-7, with D maybe TRBD1 (5 bases). Trimming removed 1 base from V and 3 bases from J, with 10 bases in between. This CDR3 comprises 14 residues. Germline CDR1 is LGHDT and CDR2 is YNNKEL (reference sequence). The CDR3 bases are TGTGCCAGCAGCCAAGGTCTTCAGGGCTACGAGCAGTACTTC. Protein product: CASSQGLQGYEQYF.

The chain links TRBV6-1 to TRBJ1-6; 8 nucleotides line up with TRBD1. The CDR3 runs to 15 residues. The germline V gene encodes CDR1 MNHNS and CDR2 SASEGT. Trimming took 5 bases from V and 10 from J; bases not matched to a gene: 10. The CDR3 DNA sequence: TGTGCCAGCAGTAGCCTAGGACAGGGTGACTCACCCCTCCACTTT. Residues: CASSSLGQGDSPLHF.

V is TRBV6-5 and J is TRBJ2-1, with TRBD2 matching over 9 bases. V shed 0 bases and J 9 bases; nucleotides not matched to a gene: 6. Per the germline V gene, CDR1 is MNHEY and CDR2 is SVGAGI. The length of the CDR3 is 15 residues. The CDR3 region is CASSYSTGGRVEQFF. The CDR3 DNA follows: TGTGCCAGCAGTTACTCGACCGGCGGGAGGGTTGAGCAGTTCTTC.

This clonotype was observed a few times. The rearrangement links TRBV6-2 or TRBV6-3 to TRBJ2-7, with 9 bases matching TRBD2. V was clipped by 0 bases and J by 2 bases; unmatched bases: 5. Germline CDR1 MNHEY, CDR2 SVGEGT. This CDR3 is 16 amino acids long. CDR3 region: CASSYSTAGGPYEQYF. CDR3 DNA: TGTGCCAGCAGTTACTCGACGGCGGGAGGGCCCTACGAGCAGTACTTC.